These 32 T cell receptor beta chains were sequenced from one sample in a study of blood T cell repertoires in COVID-19. Profiling relied on immunoSEQ multiplex PCR, and the TCRdb table lists in-frame clones only, not all of them. The sample holds a few hundred thousand clones, approximately 90% seen once. The specimen was PBMCs or T cells enriched from blood (not recorded which). These receptors all stem from a woman in her 30s who had recovered from COVID-19.

This chain links TRBV3-1 (or the pseudogene TRBV3-2) with TRBJ2-1, with D hard to call. This CDR3 has 16 residues. From germline, CDR1 is LGHDT and CDR2 YNNKEL (reference sequence). Trimming took off 4 bases at V and 0 bases at J, with 13 bases between the two ends. CDR3 coding DNA: TGTGCCAGCAGCCCCCCCCTCTACAGCTCCTACAATGAGCAGTTCTTC. It specifies CASSPPLYSSYNEQFF.

This sequence joins TRBV30 and TRBJ2-7, with TRBD1 matching over 9 bases. This CDR3 has 14 amino acids. J was trimmed by 2 bases and V by 5 bases; bases with no gene match: 7. Germline CDR1 reads GTSNPN; CDR2 reads SVGIG (reference sequence). The CDR3 coding sequence is TGTGCCTGGGAACAGGGGGCTTTTGCCTACGAGCAGTACTTC. Translating it yields CAWEQGAFAYEQYF.

The V call is TRBV7-2, the J call TRBJ1-5, with a possible D match to TRBD1 (5 bases). The V end was cut by 5 bases, the J end by 6 bases, with 11 bases between. This CDR3 spans 13 amino acids. From germline, CDR1 is SGHTA and CDR2 FQGNSA. DNA of the CDR3: TGTGCCAGCAGCCCCGGGGGGACTCAGCCCCAGCATTTT. Translation: CASSPGGTQPQHF.

The V and J genes are TRBV7-9 and TRBJ1-4; D not certain. Germline CDR1 and CDR2: SEHNR and FQNEAQ (reference sequence). CDR3 length equals 15 residues. The germline V and J ends were trimmed by 1 base and 7 bases, with 13 bases remaining between them. The CDR3 coding sequence is TGTGCCAGCAGCTTAGGCCAGACCGCGGGTGAAAAACTGTTTTTT. Its translation: CASSLGQTAGEKLFF.

A few counts support this clone. The chain has TRBV7-9 and TRBJ2-7, with D perhaps matching TRBD2 (6 bases). In germline, CDR1 is SEHNR, CDR2 FQNEAQ (reference sequence). The CDR3 totals 15 residues. V lost 3 bases and J lost 7, with 19 bases in between. The CDR3 region is CASSFQTSGGVEQYF. The CDR3 DNA is TGTGCCAGCAGCTTTCAGACCTCGGGCGGGGTAGAGCAGTACTTC.

The chain uses TRBV7-9 and TRBJ2-1, with 11 bases matching TRBD2. This CDR3 contains 15 residues. Germline V gene data show CDR1 as SEHNR and CDR2 as FQNEAQ (reference sequence). Trimming removed 3 bases from V and 7 bases from J; junction bases left unmatched: 5. The CDR3 sequence is CASSLLSGGANEQFF. The CDR3 DNA follows: TGTGCCAGCAGCTTGCTTAGCGGGGGGGCGAATGAGCAGTTCTTC.

This clone was counted ten times or more. This chain links TRBV5-6 with TRBJ1-5, with 8 bases that match TRBD1. V lost 4 bases, J lost 2 bases, and 14 bases stayed unmatched. Germline V gene lookup returns CDR1 SGHDT and CDR2 YYEEEE. CDR3 length: 18 residues. CDR3 DNA sequence: TGTGCCAGCAGCGTTGGCTCCAAGACAGGGGTGCGCAATCAGCCCCAGCATTTT. It encodes CASSVGSKTGVRNQPQHF.

The chain employs TRBV27 and TRBJ1-1, with unresolved D. Trimming pared 2 bases from V and 1 base from J, leaving 11 bases between. The CDR3 runs to 15 residues. CDR1 is MNHEY, CDR2 SMNVEV, per germline (reference sequence). CDR3 DNA sequence: TGTGCCAGCAGTTTACACAAGAGGGAGAACACTGAAGCTTTCTTT. Translation: CASSLHKRENTEAFF.

The chain is built from TRBV24-1 and TRBJ2-3, with D possibly TRBD2 on 5 matching bases. The CDR3 runs 17 residues. The germline gives CDR1 KGHDR, CDR2 SFDVKD. Trimming cost V 3 bases and J 4 bases, with 19 bases left between them. CDR3 amino acids: CATSDPRASPAADTQYF. The CDR3 DNA reads TGTGCCACCAGTGATCCGAGAGCTAGCCCAGCCGCAGATACGCAGTATTTT.

The rearrangement uses TRBV5-1 and TRBJ1-2, with D unclear. CDR1 and CDR2 from the germline V gene are SGHRS and YFSETQ. This CDR3 spans 14 amino acids. V gave up 4 bases and J gave up 2 bases, with 12 bases separating them. CDR3 DNA sequence: TGCGCCAGCAGCGCGGTGACCGGGAACTATGGCTACACCTTC. The encoded protein is CASSAVTGNYGYTF.

This chain links TRBV18 with TRBJ2-7; 9 bases agree with TRBD1. The CDR3 is 17 residues long. The J segment lost 2 bases and the V segment lost 3 bases, leaving 11 bases of the junction unmatched. Germline assignment: CDR1 KGHSH and CDR2 LQKENI. This chain's CDR3 is CASSPSTGGLDPYEQYF. In nucleotides, the CDR3 is TGTGCCAGCTCACCCTCGACAGGGGGGCTTGACCCCTACGAGCAGTACTTC. Supplemented by reference TRBV18 and TRBJ2-7, the full variable domain reads NAGVMQNPRHLVRRRGQEARLRCSPMKGHSHVYWYRQLPEEGLKFMVYLQKENIIDESGMPKERFSAEFPKEGPSILRIQQVVRGDSAAYFCASSPSTGGLDPYEQYFGPGTRLTVT.

The rearrangement links TRBV2 to TRBJ2-2; D might be TRBD2 (6 bases). Germline V CDR1 and CDR2: SNHLY, FYNNEI. The length of the CDR3 is 15 residues. Trimming removed 9 bases at V and 7 bases at J, with 21 bases between. The CDR3 loop reads CARSSGVAPHGELFF. The CDR3 coding sequence is TGTGCCAGATCTTCGGGGGTCGCCCCCCACGGGGAGCTGTTTTTT. Based on the CDR3 plus reference TRBV2 and TRBJ2-2, the full variable domain is EPEVTQTPSHQVTQMGQEVILRCVPISNHLYFYWYRQILGQKVEFLVSFYNNEISEKSEIFDDQFSVERPDGSNFTLKIRSTKLEDSAMYFCARSSGVAPHGELFFGEGSRLTVL.

This chain uses TRBV12-5 with TRBJ1-1; the match to TRBD1 covers 7 bases. The CDR3 consists of 16 residues. Germline CDR1 and CDR2: LGHNT and FRNRAP. After removal of 1 base from V and 6 bases from J, the junction contained 11 bases not matched to a gene. CDR3 sequence: CASGLAVQGLGSEAFF. In DNA form, the CDR3 reads TGTGCTAGTGGTTTGGCAGTACAGGGGCTTGGCTCTGAAGCTTTCTTT.

The V gene is TRBV27, the J gene TRBJ1-6; D unresolved. CDR1 is MNHEY, CDR2 SMNVEV, per germline (reference sequence). V was shortened by 8 bases and J by 4 bases, with 9 bases between the two germline ends. The CDR3 has 13 amino acids. CDR3 nucleotide sequence: TGTGCCAGCGGCACAGCTTATAATTCACCCCTCCACTTT. It is translated as CASGTAYNSPLHF.

The genes are TRBV7-9 and TRBJ2-5; a possible D gene is TRBD1 (7 bases). Trimming stripped 1 base from V and 3 bases from J, with 18 bases between. CDR3 length: 17 amino acids. CDR1 SEHNR and CDR2 FQNEAQ come from the germline V gene (reference sequence). This CDR3 is CASSLESTGRFEETQYF. CDR3 coding DNA: TGTGCCAGCAGCTTAGAGTCGACAGGGAGGTTTGAAGAGACCCAGTACTTC.

The chain couples TRBV3-1 (or the pseudogene TRBV3-2) to TRBJ2-6; weak D call: TRBD2 (6 bases). Trimming took 1 base from V and 0 from J, leaving 13 bases between them. The CDR3 contains 18 residues. The germline V gene encodes CDR1 LGHDT and CDR2 YNNKEL (reference sequence). CDR3 sequence: CASSQVAGSSSGANVLTF. The CDR3, as DNA: TGTGCCAGCAGCCAAGTTGCGGGGAGTAGCTCTGGGGCCAACGTCCTGACTTTC.

This chain links TRBV5-1 with TRBJ1-5; 8 bases line up with TRBD1. The trim removed 0 bases at V and 5 bases at J, leaving 1 base unmatched. Germline CDR1 and CDR2: SGHRS and YFSETQ. The CDR3 consists of 14 residues. CDR3 amino acids: CASSLGDRHQPQHF. As DNA, the CDR3 is TGCGCCAGCAGCTTGGGGGACAGGCATCAGCCCCAGCATTTT. Supplemented by reference TRBV5-1 and TRBJ1-5, the full variable domain reads KAGVTQTPRYLIKTRGQQVTLSCSPISGHRSVSWYQQTPGQGLQFLFEYFSETQRNKGNFPGRFSGRQFSNSRSEMNVSTLELGDSALYLCASSLGDRHQPQHFGDGTRLSIL.

This sequence joins TRBV19 and TRBJ1-2; possible D gene TRBD1, 5 bases. The CDR3 is made up of 14 amino acids. In germline, CDR1 is LNHDA, CDR2 SQIVND (reference sequence). Trimming left V 4 bases short and J 3 bases short, with 12 bases between. The CDR3 here is CASSSDPGDYGYTF. The CDR3 DNA sequence: TGTGCCAGTAGTAGTGACCCGGGGGACTATGGCTACACCTTC.

The rearrangement joins TRBV12-5 to TRBJ1-6; D is unclear. V was pared by 7 bases and J by 10 bases, with 11 bases between. The CDR3 runs 12 residues. Germline CDR1 reads LGHNT; CDR2 reads FRNRAP. The CDR3: CASAPTGSPLHF. CDR3 coding DNA: TGTGCTAGTGCCCCGACGGGATCACCCCTCCACTTT. Using reference TRBV12-5 and TRBJ1-6 for the parts outside the CDR3, the full variable domain is DARVTQTPRHKVTEMGQEVTMRCQPILGHNTVFWYRQTMMQGLELLAYFRNRAPLDDSGMPKDRFSAEMPDATLATLKIQPSEPRDSAVYFCASAPTGSPLHFGNGTRLTVT.

The chain uses TRBV19 and TRBJ1-1; D not resolved. The CDR3 consists of 16 residues. Germline loops: CDR1 LNHDA, CDR2 SQIVND (reference sequence). V shed 5 bases and J shed 1 base, with 17 bases lying between them. The CDR3 sequence is CASSPRADVGNTEAFF. The CDR3 DNA follows: TGTGCCAGTAGTCCGAGGGCGGATGTCGGGAACACTGAAGCTTTCTTT. The full variable domain, rest sourced from reference TRBV19 and TRBJ1-1, is DGGITQSPKYLFRKEGQNVTLSCEQNLNHDAMYWYRQDPGQGLRLIYYSQIVNDFQKGDIAEGYSVSREKKESFPLTVTSAQKNPTAFYLCASSPRADVGNTEAFFGQGTRLTVV.

The chain carries TRBV16 and TRBJ1-2, with D unclear. V lost 2 bases to trimming and J lost 5 bases, with 6 bases between them. From germline, CDR1 is KGHSY and CDR2 FQNENV. The CDR3 spans 12 residues. The CDR3: CASSQTRYGYTF. The CDR3 DNA sequence: TGTGCCAGCAGCCAAACGAGGTATGGCTACACCTTC.

The chain recombines TRBV13 with TRBJ2-3; TRBD2 might be the D (5 bases). The CDR3 has 14 amino acids. Germline assignment: CDR1 PRHDT and CDR2 FYEKMQ (reference sequence). V lost 3 bases and J 8 bases, leaving 15 bases between the germline ends. CDR3 amino acids: CASSLEAGKGTQYF. CDR3 bases: TGTGCCAGCAGCTTGGAAGCCGGGAAGGGTACGCAGTATTTT.

The chain links TRBV2 to TRBJ2-3; D unclear. V lost 1 base and J 2 bases, leaving 7 bases between the germline ends. CDR1 is SNHLY and CDR2 is FYNNEI in the germline V gene. The CDR3 is 14 amino acids. The CDR3 is CASSEGAYTDTQYF. CDR3 coding DNA: TGTGCCAGCAGTGAAGGGGCCTACACAGATACGCAGTATTTT.

This chain uses TRBV7-9 with TRBJ2-1, with TRBD2 matching 9 bases. Germline-derived CDR1 and CDR2 are SEHNR and FQNEAQ (reference sequence). V shed 5 bases and J 1 base; nucleotides not matched to a gene: 9. The CDR3 extends over 17 amino acids. CDR3: CASSQRLAGMSYNEQFF. The CDR3 DNA sequence: TGTGCCAGCAGCCAAAGGCTAGCGGGGATGTCCTACAATGAGCAGTTCTTC.

The rearrangement links TRBV7-8 to TRBJ1-2; tentative D call: TRBD1 (6 bases). V lost 4 bases, J lost 10 bases, and 13 bases lay in between. Germline CDR1 SGHVS, CDR2 FQNEAQ. The length of the CDR3 is 12 residues. CDR3 region: CASSSQGTFYTF. CDR3 DNA sequence: TGTGCCAGCAGCTCCCAGGGGACGTTCTACACCTTC.

The chain joins TRBV6-5 to TRBJ1-2; 8 bases are shared with TRBD1. The CDR3 spans 13 residues. Germline V gives CDR1 MNHEY, CDR2 SVGAGI. Trimming cost V 7 bases and J 2 bases; bases outside gene matches: 3. The CDR3 here is CASTRQGNYGYTF. CDR3 nucleotides: TGTGCCAGCACTCGACAGGGGAACTATGGCTACACCTTC.

The rearrangement uses TRBV2 and TRBJ1-5; no firm D call. V lost 2 bases to trimming and J lost 8 bases, with 7 bases between them. The CDR3 has 12 amino acids. Germline loops: CDR1 SNHLY, CDR2 FYNNEI. The chain's CDR3 is CASSESGKPQHF. CDR3 nucleotides: TGTGCCAGCAGTGAATCCGGGAAGCCCCAGCATTTT.

This clone was counted once. The chain couples TRBV18 to TRBJ2-4, with D perhaps matching TRBD1 (5 bases). The CDR3 spans 18 residues. V lost 1 base and J 0 bases, leaving 16 bases between the germline ends. In germline, CDR1 is KGHSH, CDR2 LQKENI. CDR3 amino acids: CASSPLRQGRLAKNIQYF. Here the CDR3 DNA reads TGTGCCAGCTCACCACTTCGGCAGGGTCGGCTAGCCAAAAACATTCAGTACTTC.

CDR3 nucleotide sequence: TGTGCCAGCAGTTCTCGACGGGGACAGGGGACTCTGAACACTGAAGCTTTCTTT. Translating it yields CASSSRRGQGTLNTEAFF. The chain uses TRBV7-9 and TRBJ1-1; 10 bases agree with TRBD1. The V gene's germline CDR1 is SEHNR and CDR2 FQNEAQ (reference sequence). V shed 6 bases and J 0 bases; nucleotides not matched to a gene: 13. CDR3 length: 18 amino acids.

The chain combines TRBV19 with TRBJ1-5, with unresolved D. The V end was cut by 4 bases, the J end by 7 bases, with 8 bases between. The V gene's germline CDR1 is LNHDA and CDR2 SQIVND (reference sequence). This CDR3 has 12 residues. The CDR3 nucleotides are TGTGCCAGTAGTAACCCCGGGCAGCCCCAGCATTTT. Translating gives CASSNPGQPQHF.

The chain employs TRBV24-1 and TRBJ2-7; D may be TRBD1 (5 bases). From germline, CDR1 is KGHDR and CDR2 SFDVKD. Trimming pared 4 bases from V and 0 bases from J, leaving 15 bases between. The CDR3 has 16 residues. The CDR3 DNA reads as TGTGCCACCAGTGAGCCCGACAGAAAAAGCTCCTACGAGCAGTACTTC. Translated, it gives CATSEPDRKSSYEQYF.

The V and J genes are TRBV18 and TRBJ2-2, with 8 nucleotides matching TRBD1. There are 15 residues in the CDR3. CDR1 KGHSH and CDR2 LQKENI come from the germline V gene. Unmatched junction bases numbered 5, after V lost 3 bases and J lost 5 bases. CDR3 nucleotides: TGTGCCAGCTCACCGGAGACAGGGGCTACCGGGGAGCTGTTTTTT. Its translation is CASSPETGATGELFF.